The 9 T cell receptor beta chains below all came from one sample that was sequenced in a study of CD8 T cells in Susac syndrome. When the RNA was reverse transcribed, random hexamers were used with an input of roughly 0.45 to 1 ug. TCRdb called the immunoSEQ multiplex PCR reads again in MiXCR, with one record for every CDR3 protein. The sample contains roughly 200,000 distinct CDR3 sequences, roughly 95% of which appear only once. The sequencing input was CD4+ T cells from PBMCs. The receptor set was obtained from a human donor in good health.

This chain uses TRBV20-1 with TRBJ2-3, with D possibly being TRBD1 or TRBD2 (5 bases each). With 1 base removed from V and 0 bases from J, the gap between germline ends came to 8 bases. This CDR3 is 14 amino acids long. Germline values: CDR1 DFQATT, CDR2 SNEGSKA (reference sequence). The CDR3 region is CSARAGPSTDTQYF. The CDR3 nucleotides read TGCAGTGCTAGAGCGGGGCCTAGCACAGATACGCAGTATTTT.

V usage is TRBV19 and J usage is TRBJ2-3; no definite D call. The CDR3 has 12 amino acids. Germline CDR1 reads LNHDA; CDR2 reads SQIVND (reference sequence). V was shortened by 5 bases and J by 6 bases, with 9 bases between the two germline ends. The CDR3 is CASSSAWDTQYF. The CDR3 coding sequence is TGTGCCAGTAGTTCCGCATGGGATACGCAGTATTTT.

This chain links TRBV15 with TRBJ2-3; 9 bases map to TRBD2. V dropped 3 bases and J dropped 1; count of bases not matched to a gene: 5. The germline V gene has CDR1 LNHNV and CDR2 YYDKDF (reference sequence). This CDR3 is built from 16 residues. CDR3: CATSSRVAGGTDTQYF. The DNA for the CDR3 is TGTGCCACCAGCAGCAGGGTAGCGGGAGGCACAGATACGCAGTATTTT.

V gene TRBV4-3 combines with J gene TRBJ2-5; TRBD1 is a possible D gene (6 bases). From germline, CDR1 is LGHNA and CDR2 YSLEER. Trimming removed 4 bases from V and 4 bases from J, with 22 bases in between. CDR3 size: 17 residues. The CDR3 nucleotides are TGCGCCAGCAGCCGAGCCACCATGAGGGGGAACTCAGAGACCCAGTACTTC. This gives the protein CASSRATMRGNSETQYF.

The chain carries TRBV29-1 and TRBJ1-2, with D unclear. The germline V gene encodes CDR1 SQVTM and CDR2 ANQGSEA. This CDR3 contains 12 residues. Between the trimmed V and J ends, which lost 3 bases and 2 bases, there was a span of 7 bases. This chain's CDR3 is CSVDSLNYGYTF. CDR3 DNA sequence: TGCAGCGTTGACAGTCTCAACTATGGCTACACCTTC. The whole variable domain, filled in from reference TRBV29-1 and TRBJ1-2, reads SAVISQKPSRDICQRGTSLTIQCQVDSQVTMMFWYRQQPGQSLTLIATANQGSEATYESGFVIDKFPISRPNLTFSTLTVSNMSPEDSSIYLCSVDSLNYGYTFGSGTRLTVV.

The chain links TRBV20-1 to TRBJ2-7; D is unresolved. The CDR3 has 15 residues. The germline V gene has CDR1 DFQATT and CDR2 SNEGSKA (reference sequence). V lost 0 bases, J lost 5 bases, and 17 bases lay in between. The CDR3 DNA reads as TGCAGTGCTAGAGACGGACGGATCACTTTCAACGAGCAGTACTTC. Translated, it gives CSARDGRITFNEQYF.

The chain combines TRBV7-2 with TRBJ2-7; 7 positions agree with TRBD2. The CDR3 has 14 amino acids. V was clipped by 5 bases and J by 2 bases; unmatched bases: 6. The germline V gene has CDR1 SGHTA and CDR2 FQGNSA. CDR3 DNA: TGTGCCAGCAGCCCAGGAGGACTAGCCTACGAGCAGTACTTC. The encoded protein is CASSPGGLAYEQYF.

The CDR3 coding sequence is TGTGCCAGCAGCGCCGGGACAGAAGATCAGCCCCAGCATTTT. Amino acid sequence: CASSAGTEDQPQHF. The chain employs TRBV9 and TRBJ1-5; TRBD1 aligns across 7 bases. The length of the CDR3 is 14 residues. The J segment lost 5 bases and the V segment lost 3 bases, leaving 5 bases of the junction unmatched. The germline CDR1 and CDR2 sequences are SGDLS and YYNGEE. Complete variable domain (other parts from reference TRBV9 and TRBJ1-5): DSGVTQTPKHLITATGQRVTLRCSPRSGDLSVYWYQQSLDQGLQFLIQYYNGEERAKGNILERFSAQQFPDLHSELNLSSLELGDSALYFCASSAGTEDQPQHFGDGTRLSIL.

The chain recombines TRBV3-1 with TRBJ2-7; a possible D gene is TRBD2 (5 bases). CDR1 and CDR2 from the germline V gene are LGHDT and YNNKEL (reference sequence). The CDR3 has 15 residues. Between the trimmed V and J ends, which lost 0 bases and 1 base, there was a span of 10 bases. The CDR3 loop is CASSQEPGISYEQYF. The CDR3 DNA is TGTGCCAGCAGCCAAGAACCGGGGATTTCCTACGAGCAGTACTTC.